The rows below give T cell receptor beta chains drawn from one sample of a study of T cell repertoires in cytomegalovirus infection. One entry per CDR3 protein results from TCRdb running MiXCR on the reads. The sample yields 310,000 or so distinct CDR3 sequences, more than 20% seen once. Sequenced sample: PBMCs. Source of these receptors: a human donor in good health (CMV status not recorded). Some clones in this sample may be carry-over from other donors' samples. Each CDR3 is given with its conserved first and last residue. The order of the fields is clone size, D gene, V gene, J gene, CDR3 DNA, CDR3 protein. The D gene is left open where the match is weak. Clone size is not always given. Where it is, it says once, few, many or a class for expanded clones.

size: -; D: TRBD2; V: TRBV5-4; J: TRBJ2-1; DNA: TGTGCCACCACTAGACGGGGACTAGCCCCGTACAATGAGCAGTTCTTC; CDR3: CATTRRGLAPYNEQFF
size: -; D: -; V: TRBV18; J: TRBJ2-3; DNA: TGTGCCAGCTCACCAGTCAGGGTCGAGGCGGATACGCAGTATTTT; CDR3: CASSPVRVEADTQYF
size: once; D: TRBD1; V: TRBV10-3; J: TRBJ1-2; DNA: TGTGCCATCAGTGTTGACAGGGAGTCCTATGGCTACACCTTC; CDR3: CAISVDRESYGYTF
size: few; D: -; V: TRBV27; J: TRBJ2-7; DNA: TGTGCCAGCAGTAGAGACAGAGGCTGGTTCTACGAGCAGTACTTC; CDR3: CASSRDRGWFYEQYF
size: -; D: -; V: TRBV7-9; J: TRBJ2-7; DNA: TGTGCCAGCAGCTTCCGCGGGAACGAGCAGTACTTC; CDR3: CASSFRGNEQYF
size: many; D: TRBD1; V: TRBV11-2; J: TRBJ1-1; DNA: TGTGCCAGCAGCCTCCCAGGGGGGATTAAGAACACTGAAGCTTTCTTT; CDR3: CASSLPGGIKNTEAFF
size: -; D: -; V: TRBV28; J: TRBJ1-3; DNA: TGTGCCAGCAGTAGACAGGTCCTCTCTGGAAACACCATATATTTT; CDR3: CASSRQVLSGNTIYF
size: few; D: TRBD2; V: TRBV20-1; J: TRBJ2-1; DNA: TGCAGTGCCCTACCGGGACTAGCGGGAGGGCCAAGTGAGCAGTTCTTC; CDR3: CSALPGLAGGPSEQFF
size: few; D: TRBD2; V: TRBV6-2/TRBV6-3; J: TRBJ2-7; DNA: TGTGCCAGCAGTCCCGGGAGGGGCGAGCAGTACTTC; CDR3: CASSPGRGEQYF
size: many; D: -; V: TRBV6-6; J: TRBJ2-7; DNA: TGTGCCAGCAGTCGGGACTTCCCGCCTACCTACGAGCAGTACTTC; CDR3: CASSRDFPPTYEQYF
size: many; D: -; V: TRBV7-6; J: TRBJ1-6; DNA: TGTGCCAGCAGCTTAGAGTATGACAGCGGTTCACCCCTCCACTTT; CDR3: CASSLEYDSGSPLHF
size: -; D: TRBD2; V: TRBV11-2; J: TRBJ2-1; DNA: TGTGCCAGCAGACGAATAGCGGGAGGTTTCAATGAGCAGTTCTTC; CDR3: CASRRIAGGFNEQFF
size: many; D: TRBD2; V: TRBV7-6; J: TRBJ2-3; DNA: TGTGCCAGCAGCATGGGACTAGCGGGAGGGCCGTTTACGCAGTATTTT; CDR3: CASSMGLAGGPFTQYF